The 15 T cell receptor beta chains below were found in one sample sequenced in a study of long-term antiretroviral therapy in people with HIV. Samples were assayed with immunoSEQ v3.0 at survey level. Produced via immunoSEQ multiplex PCR; TCRdb's table is partial and in-frame only. The repertoire holds under 45,000 clones, with 75% to 90% as singletons. Material: unsorted PBMCs, obtained 1 year after starting antiretroviral therapy. The receptors shown here come from a man aged 18 to 29 with HIV.

V gene TRBV5-4 combines with J gene TRBJ1-1, with D hard to call. Germline CDR1 and CDR2: SGHNT and YYREEE (reference sequence). Trimming cost V 4 bases and J 0 bases, with 7 bases left between them. CDR3 length equals 13 residues. CDR3 nucleotides: TGTGCCAGCAGCCCTGAGCTGAACACTGAAGCTTTCTTT. This gives the protein CASSPELNTEAFF.

The DNA for the CDR3 is TGTGCCAGCAGTTTTGGACGGAACTATGGCTACACCTTC. Its protein product is CASSFGRNYGYTF. The chain is built from TRBV27 and TRBJ1-2; D is unresolved. CDR1 and CDR2 from the germline V gene are MNHEY and SMNVEV (reference sequence). The V gene lost 3 bases and the J gene lost 2 bases, with 7 bases spanning the gap. The CDR3 has 13 amino acids.

This sequence joins TRBV11-2 and TRBJ1-2; D remains ambiguous. The V gene lost 3 bases and the J gene lost 8 bases, with 16 bases spanning the gap. The CDR3 loop spans 14 amino acids. Germline CDR1 and CDR2: SGHAT and FQNNGV. This CDR3 reads CASSLWPWDGGYTF. CDR3 nucleotide sequence: TGTGCCAGCAGCTTGTGGCCTTGGGATGGCGGCTACACCTTC.

V and J are TRBV28 and TRBJ1-1; D may be TRBD1 (5 bases). In germline, CDR1 is MDHEN, CDR2 SYDVKM. This CDR3 comprises 15 residues. Trimming shortened V by 6 bases and J by 0 bases, and 14 bases separated the two germline ends. The CDR3 sequence is CASSYDREMNTEAFF. In nucleotides, the CDR3 is TGTGCCAGCAGCTACGACAGAGAAATGAACACTGAAGCTTTCTTT.

This clone was picked up a small number of times. The CDR3 nucleotides are TGTGCCAGCAGCGTAGCGGGGGGAGCCTATGGCTACACCTTC. Protein product: CASSVAGGAYGYTF. The chain employs TRBV9 and TRBJ1-2; maybe TRBD1 (5 bases). V lost 0 bases and J 4 bases, leaving 10 bases between the germline ends. The germline CDR1 and CDR2 sequences are SGDLS and YYNGEE. There are 14 residues in the CDR3.

V and J are TRBV23-1 and TRBJ2-5; 8 bases match TRBD2. TRBV23-1 is filed as an ORF, its function uncertain. Trimming took 4 bases from V and 2 from J; bases not matched to a gene: 9. The CDR3 has 16 residues. The CDR3 sequence: CASSPPGLGGQETQYF. The CDR3 nucleotides read TGCGCCAGCAGTCCCCCGGGACTAGGGGGGCAAGAGACCCAGTACTTC.

This clone was seen just once. This chain joins TRBV11-2 and TRBJ1-2; tentative D call: TRBD1 (5 bases). V dropped 4 bases and J dropped 10 bases, with 16 bases sitting between them. The CDR3 consists of 13 residues. The germline V gene has CDR1 SGHAT and CDR2 FQNNGV. The CDR3 DNA reads TGTGCCAGCAGCTCTCAACGGCGGGGCCCCTACACCTTC. This codes for CASSSQRRGPYTF.

This sequence joins TRBV7-9 and TRBJ2-3; TRBD1 matches at 8 bases. The CDR3 runs 14 residues. Germline CDR1 SEHNR, CDR2 FQNEAQ (reference sequence). The junction had 1 base not matched to a gene; V was cut back by 1 base and J by 4 bases. The CDR3 sequence: CASSLGQGPDTQYF. The CDR3 DNA follows: TGTGCCAGCAGCTTAGGACAGGGGCCAGATACGCAGTATTTT.

This chain uses TRBV4-1 with TRBJ2-7; 7 bases are shared with TRBD1. This CDR3 is built from 16 residues. Germline V lookup: CDR1 MGHRA, CDR2 YSYEKL. After removal of 4 bases from V and 0 bases from J, the junction contained 9 bases not matched to a gene. The CDR3 DNA reads TGCGCCAGCAGCCGGTCCGGGACAGCCAACTCCTACGAGCAGTACTTC. It specifies CASSRSGTANSYEQYF.

The V gene is TRBV5-8, the J gene TRBJ1-2; 8 bases match TRBD1. From germline, CDR1 is SGHTS and CDR2 YDEGEE. The J segment lost 2 bases and the V segment lost 4 bases, leaving 4 bases of the junction unmatched. The CDR3 extends over 14 amino acids. The CDR3 region is CASSTRDRNYGYTF. DNA of the CDR3: TGTGCCAGCAGCACCCGGGACAGGAACTATGGCTACACCTTC.

This chain uses TRBV19 with TRBJ2-1, with 9 positions matching TRBD2. Germline assignment: CDR1 LNHDA and CDR2 SQIVND (reference sequence). Trimming removed 6 bases from V and 7 bases from J; junction bases left unmatched: 10. The CDR3 has 15 amino acids. In DNA, the CDR3 is TGTGCCAGTAGGCCAGTGGGGACTAGCTCGAATGAGCAGTTCTTC. This sequence encodes CASRPVGTSSNEQFF.

This chain connects TRBV12-5 to TRBJ2-7; TRBD1 matches 8 bases. Germline values: CDR1 LGHNT, CDR2 FRNRAP. J lost 2 bases, V lost 5 bases, and 2 bases had no gene match. This CDR3 comprises 13 residues. The CDR3 sequence is CASGAGQAYEQYF. Here the CDR3 DNA reads TGTGCTAGTGGTGCGGGACAGGCCTACGAGCAGTACTTC.

The genes are TRBV5-1 and TRBJ2-5; TRBD1 is a possible D gene (6 bases). This CDR3 is 16 amino acids long. Germline V CDR1 and CDR2: SGHRS, YFSETQ. The ends were cut back, 0 bases at V and 5 bases at J, with 17 bases in the middle. The CDR3 is CASSLERGQSGETQYF. CDR3 DNA sequence: TGCGCCAGCAGCTTGGAGCGTGGACAGTCAGGGGAGACCCAGTACTTC.

The rearrangement uses TRBV5-5 and TRBJ2-3; D unclear. The CDR3 has 16 amino acids. Trimming left V 0 bases short and J 0 bases short, with 11 bases between. CDR1 and CDR2 from the germline V gene are SGHKS and YYEKEE (reference sequence). CDR3 region: CASSLGFVLSTDTQYF. CDR3 in DNA: TGTGCCAGCAGCTTGGGATTTGTACTTAGCACAGATACGCAGTATTTT. The full variable domain, completed using reference TRBV5-5 and TRBJ2-3, is DAGVTQSPTHLIKTRGQQVTLRCSPISGHKSVSWYQQVLGQGPQFIFQYYEKEERGRGNFPDRFSARQFPNYSSELNVNALLLGDSALYLCASSLGFVLSTDTQYFGPGTRLTVL.

The chain couples TRBV6-5 to TRBJ1-1, with 10 bases identical to TRBD1. Germline V lookup: CDR1 MNHEY, CDR2 SVGAGI. The CDR3 extends over 15 amino acids. V shed 7 bases and J 4 bases; nucleotides not matched to a gene: 9. Here the CDR3 reads CASIRDRGLGTEAFF. CDR3 in DNA: TGTGCCAGCATACGAGACAGGGGGCTCGGCACTGAAGCTTTCTTT.